This TCR beta chain was recovered during a study of cytomegalovirus exposure and HLA in healthy donors (TCRdb year 2017). Regarding the research as a whole: A later analysis indicated that the roughly 120 validation repertoires were generated on the platform also employed for the 700 or so repertoires of the first cohort. In addition to the first cohort of 666 subjects, a separate validation cohort of over 90 different subjects was used. The study combined high-throughput TCR immunosequencing, statistical association of individual TCRs with disease status, and machine learning to predict cytomegalovirus infection status. The study aimed to test whether cataloging public T cell receptors could reveal signatures of past pathogen exposure. Study-wide conclusions, independent of this receptor: The validation cohort had no HLA typing available for a later analysis, so co-occurrence within that cohort was assessed over all 120 or so repertoires. In vitro tests confirmed that a few of the cytomegalovirus-associated TCR beta chains recognize cytomegalovirus antigens. The study gave a list of roughly 150 TCR beta chains associated with cytomegalovirus. While some public TCRs were present in many individuals, most TCR sequences turned up only very rarely across donors. The classifier was reported to diagnose cytomegalovirus status with high specificity and sensitivity in both the original cohort and the validation cohort. Subsequent analysis determined that TCRs grouped into clusters in the first cohort also showed a tendency toward co-occurrence across the 90 to 150 validation repertoires, and roughly 95% of cluster scores exceeded 0. It was suggested by the authors that the approach could potentially be generalized to other disease states and immunological phenotypes.

Remarks on this clone: Which antigen it targets is not known. No much larger clone is present one base from it, and per-base qualities are unavailable.

From a lookup of the germline V gene, CDR1 and CDR2 are SGHTA and FQGNSA. The CDR3 spans 17 residues, from the cysteine through the phenylalanine. This entry keeps only the CDR3 DNA: 51 bases, framed from base 1. Ends trimmed: V by 5 bases, J by 8 bases; bases unmatched to a gene: 16. The library was built by means of the immunoSEQ multiplex PCR assay. Concerning the study's data processing: A statistical classification framework was built for diagnosing cytomegalovirus status from the catalog of TCR beta chain sequences. TCRdb retrieved this table from immuneACCESS and kept in-frame rearrangements only. Not all clones are present; in checked studies, unresolved V genes account for under half, and no reason is known for the remainder. That table supplies the V and J calls and clone size; D and trimming were determined from the DNA. Here the sample has more than 70,000 clones; about 94% occur a single time. The biggest ten clones account for about 0.93% of the sample.

Separate from the approximately 700-subject first cohort, the validation cohort of 90 to 150 subjects was the group to which the donors belonged. The rearrangement joined TRBV7-2 to TRBJ2-1, with 9 middle bases fitting TRBD1. Material for sequencing was PBMCs. This sequence originates from a woman aged 18-29 years in good health and CMV-seronegative. The sequenced DNA: TGTGCCAGCAGCCCCCAACCGGGCGGGACAGGGATTCATGAGCAGTTCTTC. The resulting protein is CASSPQPGGTGIHEQFF.